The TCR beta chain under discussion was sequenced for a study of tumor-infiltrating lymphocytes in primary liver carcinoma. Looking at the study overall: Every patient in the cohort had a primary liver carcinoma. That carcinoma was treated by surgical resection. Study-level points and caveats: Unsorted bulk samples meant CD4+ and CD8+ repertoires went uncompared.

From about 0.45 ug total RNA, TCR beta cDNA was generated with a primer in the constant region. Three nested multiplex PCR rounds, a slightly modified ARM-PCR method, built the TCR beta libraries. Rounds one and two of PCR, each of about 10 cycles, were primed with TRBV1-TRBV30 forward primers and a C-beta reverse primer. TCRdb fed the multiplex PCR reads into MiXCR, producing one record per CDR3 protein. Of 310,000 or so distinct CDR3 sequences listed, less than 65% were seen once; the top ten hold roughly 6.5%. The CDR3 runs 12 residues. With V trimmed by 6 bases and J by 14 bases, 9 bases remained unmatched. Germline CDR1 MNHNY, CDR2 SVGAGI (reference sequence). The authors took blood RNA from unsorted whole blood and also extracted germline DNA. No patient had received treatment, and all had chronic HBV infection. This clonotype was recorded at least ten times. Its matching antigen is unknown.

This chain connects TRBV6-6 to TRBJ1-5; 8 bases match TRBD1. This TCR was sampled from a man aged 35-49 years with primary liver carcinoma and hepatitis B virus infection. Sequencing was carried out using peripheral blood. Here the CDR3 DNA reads TGTGCCAGCAGGGACAGGGACAGACGAAAGCATTTT. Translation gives CASRDRDRRKHF.